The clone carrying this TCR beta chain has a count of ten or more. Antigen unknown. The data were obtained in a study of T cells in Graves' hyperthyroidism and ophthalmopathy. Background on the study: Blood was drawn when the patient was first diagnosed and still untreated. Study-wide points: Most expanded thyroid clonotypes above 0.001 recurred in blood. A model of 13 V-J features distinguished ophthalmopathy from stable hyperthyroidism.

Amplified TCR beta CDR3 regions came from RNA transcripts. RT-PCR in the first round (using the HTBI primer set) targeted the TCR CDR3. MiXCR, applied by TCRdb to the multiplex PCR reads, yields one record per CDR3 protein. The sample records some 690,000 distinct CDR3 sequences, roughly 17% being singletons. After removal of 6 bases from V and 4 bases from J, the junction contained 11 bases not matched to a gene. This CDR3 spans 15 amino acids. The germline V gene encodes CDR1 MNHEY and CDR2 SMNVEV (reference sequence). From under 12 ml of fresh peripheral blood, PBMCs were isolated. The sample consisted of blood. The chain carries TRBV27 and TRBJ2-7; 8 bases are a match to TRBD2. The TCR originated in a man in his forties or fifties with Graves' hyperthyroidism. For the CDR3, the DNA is TGTGCCAGCAGCCAGCGGACTAGCTTCTTATACGAGCAGTACTTC. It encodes CASSQRTSFLYEQYF.